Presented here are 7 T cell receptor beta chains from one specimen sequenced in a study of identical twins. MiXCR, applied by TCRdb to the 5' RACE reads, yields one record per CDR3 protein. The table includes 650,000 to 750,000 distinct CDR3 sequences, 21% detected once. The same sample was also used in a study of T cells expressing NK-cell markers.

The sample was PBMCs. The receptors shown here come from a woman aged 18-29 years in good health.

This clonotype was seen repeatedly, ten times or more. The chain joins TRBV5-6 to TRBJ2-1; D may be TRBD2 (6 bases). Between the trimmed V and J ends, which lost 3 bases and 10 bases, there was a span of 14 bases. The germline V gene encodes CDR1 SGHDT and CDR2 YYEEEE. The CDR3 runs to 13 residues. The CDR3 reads CASSYGTAQEQFF. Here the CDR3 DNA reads TGTGCCAGCAGCTATGGGACTGCGCAAGAGCAGTTCTTC.

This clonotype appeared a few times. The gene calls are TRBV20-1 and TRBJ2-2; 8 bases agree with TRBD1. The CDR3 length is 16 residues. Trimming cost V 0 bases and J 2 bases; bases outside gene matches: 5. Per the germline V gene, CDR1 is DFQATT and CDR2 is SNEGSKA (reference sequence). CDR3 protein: CSARDGGQGNTGELFF. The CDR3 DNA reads TGCAGTGCTAGAGATGGAGGACAGGGTAACACCGGGGAGCTGTTTTTT.

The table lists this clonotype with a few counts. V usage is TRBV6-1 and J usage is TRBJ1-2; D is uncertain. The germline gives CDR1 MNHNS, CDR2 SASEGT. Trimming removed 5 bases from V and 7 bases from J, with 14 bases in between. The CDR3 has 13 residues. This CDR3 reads CASSPLLGSGYTF. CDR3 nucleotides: TGTGCCAGCAGTCCCCTCCTTGGTTCTGGCTACACCTTC.

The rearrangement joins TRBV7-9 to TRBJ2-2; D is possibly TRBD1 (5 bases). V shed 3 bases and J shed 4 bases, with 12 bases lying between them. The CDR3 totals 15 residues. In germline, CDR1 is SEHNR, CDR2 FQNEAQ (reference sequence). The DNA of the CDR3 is TGTGCCAGCAGCTTTCAGACAGCACGCACCGGGGAGCTGTTTTTT. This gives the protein CASSFQTARTGELFF.

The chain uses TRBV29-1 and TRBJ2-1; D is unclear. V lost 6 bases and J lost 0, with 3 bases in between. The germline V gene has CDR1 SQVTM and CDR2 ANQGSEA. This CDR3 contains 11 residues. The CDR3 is CSVRSYNEQFF. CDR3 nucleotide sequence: TGCAGCGTCCGCTCCTACAATGAGCAGTTCTTC.

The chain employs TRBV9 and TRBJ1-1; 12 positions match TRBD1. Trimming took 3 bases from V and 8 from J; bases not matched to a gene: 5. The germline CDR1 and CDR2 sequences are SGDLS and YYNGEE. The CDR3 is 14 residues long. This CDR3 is CASSASGQGAEAFF. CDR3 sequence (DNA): TGTGCCAGCAGCGCCTCGGGACAGGGGGCCGAAGCTTTCTTT.

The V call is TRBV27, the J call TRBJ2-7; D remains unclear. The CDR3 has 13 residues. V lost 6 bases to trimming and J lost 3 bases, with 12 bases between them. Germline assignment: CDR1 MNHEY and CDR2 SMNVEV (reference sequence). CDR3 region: CASRPRGSYEQYF. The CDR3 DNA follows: TGTGCCAGCAGGCCCCGAGGCAGCTACGAGCAGTACTTC.